These 17 T cell receptor beta chains originate from one sample sequenced in a study of cytomegalovirus exposure and HLA in healthy donors. PCR used 60 Vbeta primers and 13 Jbeta primers. The repertoire was sequenced with immunoSEQ multiplex PCR; TCRdb's copy has only in-frame clones and lacks some. The sample lists tens of thousands of clones, more than 75% seen once, with roughly 3% in the top ten. Sequences were obtained from PBMCs. The receptor set was obtained from a young man in good health and CMV-seronegative.

This clone was observed a handful of times. V is TRBV5-1 and J is TRBJ1-5; D is unresolved. This CDR3 is built from 13 residues. V lost 0 bases to trimming and J lost 5 bases, with 6 bases between them. CDR1 SGHRS and CDR2 YFSETQ come from the germline V gene. As DNA, the CDR3 is TGCGCCAGCAGCTTGGGGCCTGATCAGCCCCAGCATTTT. This translates into CASSLGPDQPQHF.

The chain recombines TRBV6-5 with TRBJ2-6; D remains unclear. The CDR3 runs to 15 residues. The V end lost 2 bases, the J end lost 4 bases, and 9 bases lay between the germline ends. Per germline, CDR1 MNHEY and CDR2 SVGAGI. CDR3 sequence: CASSYGQTGANVLTF. The CDR3 DNA reads TGTGCCAGCAGTTACGGCCAAACCGGGGCCAACGTCCTGACTTTC.

The chain uses TRBV28 and TRBJ1-4; 8 nucleotides agree with TRBD1. The CDR3 contains 16 residues. From germline, CDR1 is MDHEN and CDR2 SYDVKM. V shed 7 bases, J shed 4 bases, and the junction held 11 bases outside the gene matches. The CDR3 spells CASKEWGQAINEKLFF. CDR3 DNA: TGTGCCAGCAAAGAGTGGGGACAGGCAATTAATGAAAAACTGTTTTTT.

The rearrangement joins TRBV15 to TRBJ1-2; 7 nucleotides align to TRBD1. This CDR3 region has 15 residues. V trimming: 0 bases; J trimming: 6 bases; junction bases outside the gene matches: 7. Germline loops: CDR1 LNHNV, CDR2 YYDKDF (reference sequence). The CDR3 loop reads CATSRENDRVHGYTF. CDR3 sequence (DNA): TGTGCCACCAGCAGAGAAAATGACAGGGTACATGGCTACACCTTC.

This clone was recorded only once. The rearrangement uses TRBV5-1 and TRBJ1-1; 7 bases agree with TRBD1. The V gene's germline CDR1 is SGHRS and CDR2 YFSETQ. V dropped 1 base and J dropped 1; count of bases not matched to a gene: 4. The CDR3 has 15 amino acids. The chain's CDR3 is CASSLTGAWNTEAFF. DNA for the CDR3: TGCGCCAGCAGCTTGACAGGGGCCTGGAACACTGAAGCTTTCTTT.

DNA of the CDR3: TGTGCCAGCAGCTGGCTTAGCAACACAGATACGCAGTATTTT. It specifies CASSWLSNTDTQYF. The rearrangement uses TRBV7-3 and TRBJ2-3; D call uncertain. Trimming stripped 4 bases from V and 2 bases from J, with 10 bases between. Germline CDR1 reads SGHTA; CDR2 reads FQGTGA. CDR3 size: 14 residues.

This chain links TRBV6-5 with TRBJ2-3; 7 bases map to TRBD1. V trimming: 7 bases; J trimming: 2 bases; junction bases outside the gene matches: 6. The CDR3 covers 14 residues. Germline CDR1 is MNHEY and CDR2 is SVGAGI. The CDR3 reads CASKIDRATDTQYF. CDR3 sequence (DNA): TGTGCCAGCAAGATAGACAGGGCCACAGATACGCAGTATTTT.

The rearrangement links TRBV27 to TRBJ1-6, with 10 positions matching TRBD1. Trimming took 6 bases from V and 5 from J; bases not matched to a gene: 10. Germline V lookup: CDR1 MNHEY, CDR2 SMNVEV (reference sequence). The CDR3 sequence is 17 residues long. The CDR3 DNA sequence: TGTGCCAGCAGACGTCTTTCCGGGACAGGGGATAATTCACCCCTCCACTTT. It yields the protein CASRRLSGTGDNSPLHF.

J is TRBJ2-2 and V is TRBV5-1, with D possibly TRBD1 on 5 matching bases. The CDR3 has 14 residues. The V end lost 4 bases, the J end lost 1 base, and 8 bases lay between the germline ends. The germline V gene has CDR1 SGHRS and CDR2 YFSETQ. In DNA form, the CDR3 reads TGCGCCAGCAGCCAAACAGGGAACACCGGGGAGCTGTTTTTT. It codes for CASSQTGNTGELFF.

In this sample, this clone turned up a few times. The CDR3 loop is CASSLSPGSNQPQHF. CDR3 in DNA: TGTGCCAGCAGCTTGAGTCCGGGGAGCAATCAGCCCCAGCATTTT. V gene TRBV5-4 combines with J gene TRBJ1-5; no clear D gene. The CDR3 contains 15 residues. V was trimmed by 1 base and J by 1 base, leaving 9 bases between them. CDR1 is SGHNT and CDR2 is YYREEE in the germline V gene (reference sequence).

The chain is built from TRBV7-2 and TRBJ2-1; no clear D. Per germline, CDR1 SGHTA and CDR2 FQGNSA. The CDR3 is made up of 12 amino acids. V lost 1 base to trimming and J lost 7 bases, with 5 bases between them. The CDR3 protein is CASSLVENEQFF. CDR3 coding DNA: TGTGCCAGCAGCTTAGTGGAGAATGAGCAGTTCTTC. Full variable domain (remainder filled in from reference TRBV7-2 and TRBJ2-1): GAGVSQSPSNKVTEKGKDVELRCDPISGHTALYWYRQSLGQGLEFLIYFQGNSAPDKSGLPSDRFSAERTGGSVSTLTIQRTQQEDSAVYLCASSLVENEQFFGPGTRLTVL.

The chain uses TRBV28 and TRBJ1-1; D remains ambiguous. The V end was cut by 5 bases, the J end by 5 bases, with 9 bases between. The germline CDR1 and CDR2 sequences are MDHEN and SYDVKM. The CDR3 has 12 residues. CDR3 protein: CASSPRPTEAFF. The CDR3 DNA reads as TGTGCCAGCAGTCCTCGTCCTACTGAAGCTTTCTTT. Together with reference TRBV28 and TRBJ1-1, the CDR3 gives the full variable domain: DVKVTQSSRYLVKRTGEKVFLECVQDMDHENMFWYRQDPGLGLRLIYFSYDVKMKEKGDIPEGYSVSREKKERFSLILESASTNQTSMYLCASSPRPTEAFFGQGTRLTVV.

The chain uses TRBV27 and TRBJ2-2; D gene uncertain. The CDR3 spans 15 residues. Deletions cut 5 bases from V and 3 bases from J, with 13 bases between. CDR1 is MNHEY and CDR2 is SMNVEV in the germline V gene (reference sequence). For the CDR3, the DNA is TGTGCCAGCAGTCCACTCGACTCGGACACCGGGGAGCTGTTTTTT. This codes for CASSPLDSDTGELFF.

CDR3 sequence reads: CASRGLAGQETQYF. CDR3 coding DNA: TGTGCCAGCAGGGGACTAGCGGGGCAAGAGACCCAGTACTTC. J is TRBJ2-5 and V is TRBV2; 13 nucleotides line up with TRBD2. This CDR3 is built from 14 residues. With 6 bases clipped from V and 2 bases from J, the junction kept 0 bases outside the gene matches. Germline V gene data show CDR1 as SNHLY and CDR2 as FYNNEI. Together with reference TRBV2 and TRBJ2-5, the CDR3 gives the full variable domain: EPEVTQTPSHQVTQMGQEVILRCVPISNHLYFYWYRQILGQKVEFLVSFYNNEISEKSEIFDDQFSVERPDGSNFTLKIRSTKLEDSAMYFCASRGLAGQETQYFGPGTRLLVL.

This rearrangement joins TRBV6-1 to TRBJ1-4; no clear D. In germline, CDR1 is MNHNS, CDR2 SASEGT. This CDR3 contains 15 residues. V dropped 6 bases and J dropped 4 bases, with 15 bases sitting between them. The CDR3 loop is CASSAVALLNEKLFF. The CDR3 DNA reads as TGTGCCAGCAGCGCGGTCGCCCTACTTAATGAAAAACTGTTTTTT.

This clone was found once. The chain couples TRBV6-1 to TRBJ1-4; 8 bases align to TRBD1. Trimming removed 2 bases from V and 4 bases from J; junction bases left unmatched: 9. The CDR3 has 17 residues. CDR1 is MNHNS, CDR2 SASEGT, per germline. This CDR3 is CASSENAGGRGNEKLFF. The CDR3 DNA follows: TGTGCCAGCAGTGAAAACGCAGGGGGCAGAGGTAATGAAAAACTGTTTTTT.

The chain uses TRBV4-1 and TRBJ2-5, with D perhaps TRBD2 (6 bases). The V gene lost 6 bases and the J gene lost 4 bases, with 15 bases spanning the gap. The CDR3 is 14 amino acids. Germline V gives CDR1 MGHRA, CDR2 YSYEKL. The CDR3 sequence is CASRPGGVSETQYF. In nucleotides, the CDR3 is TGCGCCAGCAGGCCGGGCGGGGTTTCAGAGACCCAGTACTTC.